The 18 T cell receptor beta chains below were found in one sample sequenced in a study of beta chain features in type 1 diabetes. Every bit of the isolated RNA underwent reverse transcription, so sequencing read expressed TCRB transcripts. This table comes from immunoSEQ multiplex PCR, and its TCRdb copy is limited to in-frame clones, with some not included. This repertoire shows roughly 230,000 clones, around 10% found once; its top ten account for just under 0.035%. The source material was naive CD4+ T cells from blood. The receptors were sampled from a woman between 18 and 29 years old in good health.

V gene TRBV18 combines with J gene TRBJ1-2, with a possible D match to TRBD1 (5 bases). Germline V gives CDR1 KGHSH, CDR2 LQKENI. This CDR3 comprises 13 residues. Trimming removed 3 bases from V and 7 bases from J, with 12 bases in between. CDR3 residues: CASSPLGGVGYTF. CDR3 DNA sequence: TGTGCCAGCTCACCCCTGGGAGGGGTTGGCTACACCTTC. The variable domain in full, with the rest retrieved from reference TRBV18 and TRBJ1-2, is NAGVMQNPRHLVRRRGQEARLRCSPMKGHSHVYWYRQLPEEGLKFMVYLQKENIIDESGMPKERFSAEFPKEGPSILRIQQVVRGDSAAYFCASSPLGGVGYTFGSGTRLTVV.

CDR3 amino acids: CASSQDSRTSGNADTQYF. DNA of the CDR3: TGCGCCAGCAGCCAAGATTCCCGGACTAGCGGGAACGCAGATACGCAGTATTTT. This chain uses TRBV4-1 with TRBJ2-3; 12 bases are a match to TRBD2. V was pared by 0 bases and J by 4 bases, with 8 bases of the junction left unmatched. The CDR3 is 18 amino acids. Germline CDR1 and CDR2: MGHRA and YSYEKL.

Only a few counts were recorded for this clone. This same CDR3 is encoded by further DNA sequences in the sample. The gene calls are TRBV7-6 and TRBJ1-5; D uncertain. Germline CDR1 SGHVS, CDR2 FNYEAQ. V lost 1 base and J 2 bases, leaving 6 bases between the germline ends. This CDR3 is built from 14 residues. CDR3 in amino acids: CASSLGQGNQPQHF. The CDR3 DNA sequence: TGTGCCAGCAGCTTAGGGCAGGGCAATCAGCCCCAGCATTTT.

The chain couples TRBV6-6 to TRBJ1-5, with D possibly matching TRBD1 (6 bases). CDR3 size: 14 residues. CDR1 is MNHNY, CDR2 SVGAGI, per germline (reference sequence). Trimming pared 2 bases from V and 4 bases from J, leaving 9 bases between. The CDR3 nucleotides are TGTGCCAGCAGTTACCGAGACAGGAATCAGCCCCAGCATTTT. This encodes CASSYRDRNQPQHF.

In its sample, this clone was seen a few times. The chain combines TRBV18 with TRBJ1-1, with a tentative D call TRBD1 (5 bases). Trimming left V 3 bases short and J 0 bases short, with 14 bases between. Per germline, CDR1 KGHSH and CDR2 LQKENI. The CDR3 extends over 16 amino acids. The chain's CDR3 is CASSPRDRGMNTEAFF. The CDR3 region has the DNA TGTGCCAGCTCACCCCGCGATAGGGGTATGAACACTGAAGCTTTCTTT.

There are a few counts of this clone. The chain carries TRBV6-1 and TRBJ1-1; a weak D match, TRBD1 (5 bases). Looked up from germline, CDR1 is MNHNS and CDR2 is SASEGT. This CDR3 contains 14 residues. Trimming removed 6 bases at V and 8 bases at J, with 19 bases between. CDR3 residues: CASRSPGGGREAFF. The CDR3, as DNA: TGTGCCAGCAGATCCCCCGGGGGGGGAAGGGAAGCTTTCTTT.

Only a few counts were recorded for this clone. This chain connects TRBV9 to TRBJ1-2; D is possibly TRBD1 (6 bases). The germline V gene has CDR1 SGDLS and CDR2 YYNGEE. This CDR3 has 13 amino acids. Trimming left V 5 bases short and J 6 bases short, with 14 bases between. The CDR3 loop reads CASRGGGLNGYTF. The CDR3 coding sequence is TGTGCCAGCAGAGGGGGGGGTTTGAATGGCTACACCTTC.

The gene calls are TRBV19 and TRBJ2-2, with a tentative D call TRBD2 (6 bases). From germline, CDR1 is LNHDA and CDR2 SQIVND (reference sequence). CDR3 size: 17 residues. The germline V and J ends were trimmed by 1 base and 13 bases, with 25 bases remaining between them. The CDR3 here is CASSIGGISVFQGVLFF. In DNA, the CDR3 is TGTGCCAGTAGTATAGGCGGGATATCCGTTTTCCAGGGCGTGCTGTTTTTT.

This clone has just a few counts. J is TRBJ1-4 and V is TRBV4-1; a possible D gene is TRBD1 (5 bases). The CDR3 has 16 residues. The V end lost 1 base, the J end lost 3 bases, and 12 bases lay between the germline ends. Germline-derived CDR1 and CDR2 are MGHRA and YSYEKL. CDR3 sequence: CASSQVGVGANEKLFF. The CDR3 DNA follows: TGCGCCAGCAGCCAAGTAGGGGTAGGGGCTAATGAAAAACTGTTTTTT.

This clone has only a few counts. The V and J genes are TRBV7-9 and TRBJ2-1; 12 bases align to TRBD2. J gave up 10 bases and V 3 bases, and 7 bases lay outside the gene matches. CDR1 is SEHNR, CDR2 FQNEAQ, per germline (reference sequence). This CDR3 comprises 15 residues. The CDR3: CASSFWLAGGREQFF. CDR3 DNA sequence: TGTGCCAGCAGCTTTTGGCTAGCGGGGGGGCGAGAGCAGTTCTTC.

This clone turned up a few times. The chain links TRBV27 to TRBJ1-1, with 11 bases that match TRBD1. Losses at the gene ends were 5 bases for V and 1 base for J; bases not matched to a gene: 3. The CDR3 is 15 amino acids. The germline V gene encodes CDR1 MNHEY and CDR2 SMNVEV (reference sequence). The CDR3 DNA reads TGTGCCAGCAGTGGACAGGGGGCGCAGAACACTGAAGCTTTCTTT. This gives the protein CASSGQGAQNTEAFF.

This clone was seen repeatedly, ten times or more. The chain joins TRBV14 to TRBJ2-1; 9 nucleotides match TRBD2. CDR1 and CDR2 (germline): SGHDN, FVKESK. The CDR3 sequence is 15 residues long. The junction had 4 bases not matched to a gene; V was cut back by 2 bases and J by 5 bases. The CDR3 sequence: CASSQPSGNHNEQFF. CDR3 DNA sequence: TGTGCCAGCAGCCAACCTAGCGGGAACCACAATGAGCAGTTCTTC.

The rearrangement uses TRBV25-1 and TRBJ1-1; possible D gene TRBD1, 5 bases. The CDR3 loop spans 13 amino acids. V was trimmed by 5 bases and J by 2 bases, leaving 9 bases between them. Germline CDR1 MGHDK, CDR2 SYGVNS. The CDR3: CASSPGQNTEAFF. The DNA of the CDR3 is TGTGCCAGCAGTCCCGGACAAAACACTGAAGCTTTCTTT.

This clone appeared a few times. The V gene is TRBV5-6, the J gene TRBJ1-4, with 7 bases aligning to TRBD1. The CDR3 is 14 amino acids. CDR1 is SGHDT, CDR2 YYEEEE, per germline. V was clipped by 4 bases and J by 5 bases; unmatched bases: 5. CDR3 sequence: CASSRGQWNEKLFF. CDR3 sequence (DNA): TGTGCCAGCAGCCGGGGACAGTGGAATGAAAAACTGTTTTTT.

The rearrangement uses TRBV29-1 and TRBJ1-3; 12 nucleotides agree with TRBD1. V shed 4 bases and J 0 bases; nucleotides not matched to a gene: 10. Germline assignment: CDR1 SQVTM and CDR2 ANQGSEA. There are 18 residues in the CDR3. In DNA form, the CDR3 reads TGCAGCGTTGCTGGTGGGACAGGGGGCCGTAGCTCTGGAAACACCATATATTTT. It codes for CSVAGGTGGRSSGNTIYF.

This clone was counted at least ten times. The chain is built from TRBV29-1 and TRBJ2-6, with a tentative D call TRBD2 (6 bases). V was cut by 5 bases and J by 4 bases, with 12 bases left in between. CDR1 and CDR2 (germline): SQVTM, ANQGSEA. This CDR3 has 14 residues. The CDR3 sequence is CSVFGGAGANVLTF. The CDR3 DNA reads as TGCAGCGTTTTTGGAGGGGCCGGGGCCAACGTCCTGACTTTC.

On this clone itself: Germline is not matched at one junction end, which may reflect a read error. In the same sample, other DNA sequences code for this CDR3. V usage is TRBV18 and J usage is TRBJ1-2; D not certain. The germline CDR1 and CDR2 sequences are KGHSH and LQKENI. This CDR3 contains 15 residues. The CDR3 DNA follows: TGTGCCAGCTCTCGGAGGGCCCTCCCCGATTATGGCTACACTTTC. This sequence encodes CASSRRALPDYGYTF.

The chain couples TRBV5-1 to TRBJ2-3; 7 bases match TRBD1. Germline V gene sequence: CDR1 SGHRS, CDR2 YFSETQ. V trimming: 1 base; J trimming: 3 bases; junction bases outside the gene matches: 2. The CDR3 sequence is 14 residues long. The CDR3 spells CASSLTGVTDTQYF. Written as DNA, the CDR3 is TGCGCCAGCAGCTTGACAGGGGTAACAGATACGCAGTATTTT.